These 19 T cell receptor beta chains share one sample of origin, sequenced in a study of T cell clones after liver transplantation. The repertoire was sequenced with immunoSEQ multiplex PCR; TCRdb's copy has only in-frame clones and lacks some. The table includes 45,000 to 55,000 clones, approximately 84% detected once. The specimen comprised CD4+ T cells from blood, sampled before liver transplant. The receptors shown here come from a human donor who received a liver transplant.

This chain links TRBV28 with TRBJ2-3; TRBD1 aligns across 12 bases. Per germline, CDR1 MDHEN and CDR2 SYDVKM. V was pared by 3 bases and J by 7 bases, with 8 bases of the junction left unmatched. The CDR3 spans 16 residues. The CDR3 sequence is CASSLGPGQGAYTQYF. Written as DNA, the CDR3 is TGTGCCAGCAGTTTGGGGCCGGGACAGGGGGCTTATACGCAGTATTTT.

This sequence joins TRBV7-8 and TRBJ2-3; no clear D. Deletions cut 2 bases from V and 6 bases from J, with 3 bases between. CDR3 size: 11 residues. Germline values: CDR1 SGHVS, CDR2 FQNEAQ. CDR3 bases: TGTGCCAGCAGCTTACTCGATACGCAGTATTTT. It yields the protein CASSLLDTQYF. The full variable domain, in which reference TRBV7-8 and TRBJ2-3 provide the parts outside the CDR3, is GAGVSQSPRYKVAKRGQDVALRCDPISGHVSLFWYQQALGQGPEFLTYFQNEAQLDKSGLPSDRFFAERPEGSVSTLKIQRTQQEDSAVYLCASSLLDTQYFGPGTRLTVL.

This chain joins TRBV6-5 and TRBJ1-2, with D hard to call. Germline V gives CDR1 MNHEY, CDR2 SVGAGI. This CDR3 region has 13 residues. The V end was cut by 2 bases, the J end by 10 bases, with 14 bases between. This CDR3 reads CASSYVREQLYTF. The CDR3 bases are TGTGCCAGCAGTTACGTCCGGGAACAACTCTACACCTTC.

This rearrangement joins TRBV29-1 to TRBJ1-2; the match to TRBD1 covers 8 bases. Losses at the gene ends were 6 bases for V and 6 bases for J; bases not matched to a gene: 18. The CDR3 loop spans 16 amino acids. The germline V gene has CDR1 SQVTM and CDR2 ANQGSEA. Here the CDR3 reads CSVVRTLTGGEDGYTF. The CDR3 coding sequence is TGCAGCGTCGTGAGAACGCTAACAGGGGGTGAAGATGGCTACACCTTC.

The chain employs TRBV10-3 and TRBJ2-7; D possibly matches TRBD1 or TRBD2 (6 bases each). The V and J ends lost 6 bases and 3 bases respectively, with 15 bases between them. In germline, CDR1 is ENHRY, CDR2 SYGVKD. CDR3 length: 14 residues. In DNA form, the CDR3 reads TGTGCCATCAGCGGGGGCAGGGGAGACTACGAGCAGTACTTC. Protein product: CAISGGRGDYEQYF.

The V call is TRBV4-1, the J call TRBJ1-1; unclear D gene. The V end was cut by 3 bases, the J end by 0 bases, with 17 bases between. The CDR3 contains 17 residues. The germline gives CDR1 MGHRA, CDR2 YSYEKL. The chain's CDR3 is CASSHDRPSRMNTEAFF. CDR3 nucleotide sequence: TGCGCCAGCAGCCATGATAGGCCCAGCCGGATGAACACTGAAGCTTTCTTT.

The rearrangement joins TRBV9 to TRBJ2-2; either TRBD1 or TRBD2 may supply D (5 bases each). The CDR3 has 15 residues. Between the trimmed V and J ends, which lost 3 bases and 0 bases, there was a span of 9 bases. Germline V CDR1 and CDR2: SGDLS, YYNGEE. CDR3 DNA sequence: TGTGCCAGCAGCGCGGGACCGGCGAACACCGGGGAGCTGTTTTTT. Its translation: CASSAGPANTGELFF.

This clone has only one observation. The V call is TRBV11-2, the J call TRBJ2-3; the D is unclear. V shed 1 base and J shed 4 bases, with 9 bases lying between them. The CDR3 has 14 residues. Per the germline V gene, CDR1 is SGHAT and CDR2 is FQNNGV. DNA for the CDR3: TGTGCCAGCAGCTTAGCCCCGGGTCCAGATACGCAGTATTTT. This codes for CASSLAPGPDTQYF. Full variable domain (remainder filled in from reference TRBV11-2 and TRBJ2-3): EAGVAQSPRYKIIEKRQSVAFWCNPISGHATLYWYQQILGQGPKLLIQFQNNGVVDDSQLPKDRFSAERLKGVDSTLKIQPAKLEDSAVYLCASSLAPGPDTQYFGPGTRLTVL.

This clone appeared once. The rearrangement joins TRBV5-4 to TRBJ2-7; D may be TRBD2 (6 bases). This CDR3 has 16 residues. The germline V gene has CDR1 SGHNT and CDR2 YYREEE (reference sequence). Trimming stripped 4 bases from V and 6 bases from J, with 23 bases between. CDR3 nucleotides: TGTGCCAGCAGCCAAGGGCGGGGTTCTATGGGGGGCGAGCAGTACTTC. This encodes CASSQGRGSMGGEQYF. Drawing the rest from reference TRBV5-4 and TRBJ2-7, the complete variable domain is ETGVTQSPTHLIKTRGQQVTLRCSSQSGHNTVSWYQQALGQGPQFIFQYYREEENGRGNFPPRFSGLQFPNYSSELNVNALELDDSALYLCASSQGRGSMGGEQYFGPGTRLTVT.

This clone was counted once. CDR3 sequence: CASSPTGTSGYEQYF. Written as DNA, the CDR3 is TGTGCCAGCTCACCAACCGGGACTAGCGGCTACGAGCAGTACTTC. The gene calls are TRBV18 and TRBJ2-7, with 11 bases aligning to TRBD2. The germline CDR1 and CDR2 sequences are KGHSH and LQKENI. CDR3 size: 15 residues. With 2 bases clipped from V and 3 bases from J, the junction kept 3 bases outside the gene matches.

On this clone itself: Mismatch with germline at one junction end may stem from a read error. The chain recombines TRBV7-7 with TRBJ2-2, with D unresolved. The CDR3 extends over 14 amino acids. CDR1 and CDR2 from the germline V gene are SSHAT and FNYEAQ (reference sequence). CDR3 coding DNA: TGTGCTAGCAGCAGAAGGGAGAACACCGGGGAGCTGTTTTTT. It specifies CASSRRENTGELFF. The full variable domain, its missing parts supplied by reference TRBV7-7 and TRBJ2-2, is GAGVSQSPRYKVTKRGQDVTLRCDPISSHATLYWYQQALGQGPEFLTYFNYEAQPDKSGLPSDRFSAERPEGSISTLTIQRTEQRDSAMYRCASSRRENTGELFFGEGSRLTVL.

This chain uses TRBV18 with TRBJ1-1; D not resolved. The CDR3 loop spans 15 amino acids. V dropped 3 bases and J dropped 1 base, with 12 bases sitting between them. Germline V gene lookup returns CDR1 KGHSH and CDR2 LQKENI. CDR3 amino acids: CASSPVGQPNTEAFF. The DNA of the CDR3 is TGTGCCAGCTCACCGGTCGGGCAGCCGAACACTGAAGCTTTCTTT.

Judged by abundance, this clone is medium-sized. The rearrangement uses TRBV9 and TRBJ2-7, with TRBD1 matching over 9 bases. This CDR3 is built from 16 residues. V was pared by 3 bases and J by 3 bases, with 10 bases of the junction left unmatched. Germline-derived CDR1 and CDR2 are SGDLS and YYNGEE. The CDR3 coding sequence is TGTGCCAGCAGCGCAAAGCCGGGACAGGGAATCTACGAGCAGTACTTC. Translating it yields CASSAKPGQGIYEQYF.

By sample fraction, this clone is medium-sized. The chain carries TRBV19 and TRBJ2-1; TRBD2 matches 7 bases. The CDR3 is 15 residues long. Germline CDR1 reads LNHDA; CDR2 reads SQIVND (reference sequence). The ends lost 10 bases at V and 2 bases at J; junction bases unmatched: 11. This chain's CDR3 is CATTVGGPTYNEQFF. DNA of the CDR3: TGTGCCACCACGGTGGGAGGGCCGACCTACAATGAGCAGTTCTTC.

The V call is TRBV10-1, the J call TRBJ1-5; 8 positions match TRBD1. This CDR3 region has 15 residues. With 3 bases clipped from V and 3 bases from J, the junction kept 4 bases outside the gene matches. From germline, CDR1 is WNHNN and CDR2 SYGVQD (reference sequence). The CDR3 loop reads CASSDVGQDNQPQHF. CDR3 sequence (DNA): TGCGCCAGCAGTGACGTGGGACAGGACAATCAGCCCCAGCATTTT.

This clone has more than one count but fewer than ten. The gene calls are TRBV19 and TRBJ1-5; D perhaps matches TRBD1 (6 bases). Germline CDR1 LNHDA, CDR2 SQIVND (reference sequence). This CDR3 has 17 amino acids. With 5 bases removed from V and 0 bases from J, the gap between germline ends came to 17 bases. CDR3 region: CASSVRAGATSNQPQHF. The DNA for the CDR3 is TGTGCCAGTAGTGTGAGGGCAGGGGCGACTAGCAATCAGCCCCAGCATTTT.

The genes are TRBV29-1 and TRBJ2-3; the D gene is possibly TRBD2 (5 bases). Trimming cost V 2 bases and J 9 bases, with 15 bases left between them. The CDR3 loop spans 13 amino acids. Germline V gene sequence: CDR1 SQVTM, CDR2 ANQGSEA. The CDR3 loop reads CSVELTGLGTQYF. The CDR3 region has the DNA TGCAGCGTTGAACTAACGGGGTTAGGGACGCAGTATTTT.

The table lists this clone with a few counts. The J gene is TRBJ1-4, the V gene TRBV19; the D gene is possibly TRBD1 (5 bases). Per the germline V gene, CDR1 is LNHDA and CDR2 is SQIVND (reference sequence). The CDR3 is 14 residues long. Trimming shortened V by 7 bases and J by 2 bases, and 11 bases separated the two germline ends. CDR3 loop: CASTNGGTNEKLFF. The CDR3 nucleotides read TGTGCCAGTACCAATGGGGGGACTAATGAAAAACTGTTTTTT.

This clone has only a few counts. J is TRBJ2-2 and V is TRBV5-1, with no clear D. The V gene lost 0 bases and the J gene lost 1 base, with 7 bases spanning the gap. The CDR3 has 15 residues. CDR1 is SGHRS, CDR2 YFSETQ, per germline. The DNA for the CDR3 is TGCGCCAGCAGCTTGGGGGTACGGAACACCGGGGAGCTGTTTTTT. It encodes CASSLGVRNTGELFF. Looking up the rest from reference TRBV5-1 and TRBJ2-2 gives the full variable domain: KAGVTQTPRYLIKTRGQQVTLSCSPISGHRSVSWYQQTPGQGLQFLFEYFSETQRNKGNFPGRFSGRQFSNSRSEMNVSTLELGDSALYLCASSLGVRNTGELFFGEGSRLTVL.